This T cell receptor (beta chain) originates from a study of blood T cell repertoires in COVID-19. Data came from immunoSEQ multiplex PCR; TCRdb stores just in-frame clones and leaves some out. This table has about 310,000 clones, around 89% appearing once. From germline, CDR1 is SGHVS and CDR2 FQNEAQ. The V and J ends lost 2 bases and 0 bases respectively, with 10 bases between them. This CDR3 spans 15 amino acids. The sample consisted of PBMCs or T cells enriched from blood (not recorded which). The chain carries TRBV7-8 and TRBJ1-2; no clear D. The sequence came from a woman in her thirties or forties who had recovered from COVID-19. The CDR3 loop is CASSLIQNANYGYTF. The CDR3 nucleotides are TGTGCCAGCAGCTTAATCCAGAACGCTAACTATGGCTACACCTTC.